The next 21 T cell receptor beta chains were all read from a single sample in a study of T cells in women clearing cervical HPV infection. Data came from immunoSEQ multiplex PCR; TCRdb stores just in-frame clones and leaves some out. Recorded here are nearly 35,000 clones; the top ten clones represent roughly 1.6%. The sample taken for sequencing was blood buffy coat. These receptors all come from a woman between 18 and 70 years old with a cervical HPV16 infection that either progressed to CIN3+ or cleared (not recorded which).

Concerning this clone itself: Coverage ceases 3 residues before the CDR3 finishes, and the germline J gene fills in the end. V and J are TRBV5-1 and TRBJ2-2; D possibly corresponds to TRBD1 (7 bases). Germline CDR1 reads SGHRS; CDR2 reads YFSETQ. V lost 3 bases and J lost 5, with 14 bases in between. This CDR3 has 15 residues. CDR3 region: CASSSAGGNTGELFF. The covered CDR3 bases are TGCGCCAGCAGCTCGGCAGGGGGGAATACCGGGGAG.

With regard to this clone: The CDR3 end lies 3 residues beyond the end of the read and is filled in from the germline J gene. The genes are TRBV5-3 and TRBJ2-7; TRBD2 aligns across 13 bases. Being an ORF, TRBV5-3 has a function that is uncertain. The CDR3 has 13 residues. V trimming: 8 bases; J trimming: 3 bases; junction bases outside the gene matches: 2. The CDR3 sequence is CASGLAGDYEQYF. CDR3 DNA (partial): TGTGCCAGCGGACTAGCGGGAGACTACGAG.

Notes on this clone: The CDR3 goes on 3 residues after the read ends, and that part is filled in from the germline J gene. The chain links TRBV4-1 to TRBJ1-5; 7 bases map to TRBD1. The length of the CDR3 is 15 residues. Germline CDR1 is MGHRA and CDR2 is YSYEKL. The V and J ends lost 0 bases and 4 bases, in that order; junction bases with no gene match: 3. CDR3 loop: CASSQEGRGNQPQHF. The sequenced part of the CDR3 DNA is TGCGCCAGCAGCCAAGAGGGCAGGGGGAATCAGCCC.

On this clone: The CDR3 is cut off 3 residues early in the read; its end comes from the germline J gene. The chain carries TRBV7-7 and TRBJ2-2, with a weak D call TRBD1 (5 bases). The CDR3 totals 14 residues. Trimming removed 5 bases at V and 3 bases at J, with 10 bases between. CDR1 SSHAT and CDR2 FNYEAQ come from the germline V gene (reference sequence). The CDR3 bases that were read are TGTGCCAGCAGCCCAGGGCGCGACACCGGGGAG. Amino acid sequence: CASSPGRDTGE. The full-length CDR3 reads as CASSPGRDTGELFF.

Regarding this clone: The read terminates 3 residues ahead of where the CDR3 ends, so the germline J gene completes it. The gene calls are TRBV5-5 and TRBJ2-1; D is unclear. The V end lost 0 bases, the J end lost 0 bases, and 7 bases lay between the germline ends. CDR1 is SGHKS and CDR2 is YYEKEE in the germline V gene (reference sequence). This CDR3 spans 15 amino acids. CDR3 DNA (partial): TGTGCCAGCAGCTTGGATCTTAGCTCCTACAATGAG. Encoded protein: CASSLDLSSYNE. The full CDR3 protein reads CASSLDLSSYNEQFF.

Remarks on this clone: The read terminates 3 residues ahead of where the CDR3 ends, so the germline J gene completes it. The rearrangement links TRBV5-1 to TRBJ1-2, with D possibly being TRBD1 (6 bases). Trimming cost V 1 base and J 6 bases, with 10 bases left between them. The CDR3 totals 13 residues. Germline assignment: CDR1 SGHRS and CDR2 YFSETQ. Here the CDR3 reads CASSLTPGDGYTF. The covered CDR3 bases are TGCGCCAGCAGCTTGACCCCAGGGGATGGC.

Notes on this clone: The read is 3 residues too short to cover the CDR3 end, so that end is filled in from the germline J gene. The chain carries TRBV5-1 and TRBJ2-1; 7 positions agree with TRBD2. The germline CDR1 and CDR2 sequences are SGHRS and YFSETQ. The V gene end was trimmed by 4 bases and the J gene end by 5 bases; junction bases not matched to a gene: 9. This CDR3 is 15 amino acids long. The CDR3 loop is CASSPSGASDNEQFF. The sequenced part of the CDR3 DNA is TGCGCCAGCAGCCCAAGCGGGGCGTCTGACAATGAG.

In regard to this clone: The read comes to an end 3 residues before the CDR3 does, leaving the germline J gene to fill in the end. V usage is TRBV2 and J usage is TRBJ1-6; possibly TRBD1 for D (6 bases). The CDR3 totals 13 residues. V shed 7 bases and J shed 8 bases, with 12 bases lying between them. Looked up from germline, CDR1 is SNHLY and CDR2 is FYNNEI. The CDR3 region is CASMGQGYSPLHF. CDR3 bases read: TGTGCCAGCATGGGGCAGGGGTATTCACCC.

Of note for this clone: Coverage ceases 3 residues before the CDR3 finishes, and the germline J gene fills in the end. The rearrangement uses TRBV30 and TRBJ2-2; TRBD1 matches at 7 bases. Germline assignment: CDR1 GTSNPN and CDR2 SVGIG (reference sequence). The CDR3 spans 15 residues. J was trimmed by 5 bases and V by 0 bases; bases with no gene match: 6. CDR3 protein: CAWSVGTAMTGELFF. The DNA read from the CDR3 is TGTGCCTGGAGTGTCGGGACAGCGATGACCGGGGAG. Full variable domain (rest looked up from reference TRBV30 and TRBJ2-2): SQTIHQWPATLVQPVGSPLSLECTVEGTSNPNLYWYRQAAGRGLQLLFYSVGIGQISSEVPQNLSASRPQDRQFILSSKKLLLSDSGFYLCAWSVGTAMTGELFFGEGSRLTVL.

A note on this clone: The CDR3 end falls 3 residues outside the read, so it is completed with the germline J gene. V and J are TRBV7-2 and TRBJ2-5; tentative D call: TRBD1 (6 bases). V dropped 5 bases and J dropped 5 bases, with 18 bases sitting between them. There are 15 residues in the CDR3. Germline V gives CDR1 SGHTA, CDR2 FQGNSA. CDR3: CASSIRNTGWETQYF. Incomplete CDR3 DNA: TGTGCCAGCAGCATCCGAAATACAGGGTGGGAGACC.

With respect to this clone: The read gets to within 3 residues of the CDR3 end, and the germline J gene fills in the rest. The chain combines TRBV20-1 with TRBJ1-6; 7 nucleotides match TRBD1. The CDR3 is 16 amino acids. The V gene end was trimmed by 0 bases and the J gene end by 10 bases; junction bases not matched to a gene: 12. The V gene's germline CDR1 is DFQATT and CDR2 SNEGSKA (reference sequence). CDR3 DNA, as far as it was read: TGCAGTGCTAGAGATAATGACAGGGACACTTACTCACCC. It codes for CSARDNDRDTYSP. The complete CDR3 reads CSARDNDRDTYSPLHF.

Worth noting for this clone: The read comes to an end 3 residues before the CDR3 does, leaving the germline J gene to fill in the end. The chain combines TRBV5-1 with TRBJ1-1; perhaps TRBD1 as D (6 bases). This CDR3 is 14 amino acids long. Germline CDR1 and CDR2: SGHRS and YFSETQ. V lost 7 bases and J 7 bases, leaving 20 bases between the germline ends. CDR3 in amino acids: CASQRGGAGFEAFF. Incomplete CDR3 DNA: TGCGCCAGCCAAAGGGGGGGGGCCGGTTTTGAA.

The CDR3 region is CASSTGTSGVTGELFF. Partial CDR3 DNA: TGCGCCAGCAGCACCGGGACTAGCGGGGTTACCGGGGAG. This chain links TRBV5-1 with TRBJ2-2; TRBD2 agrees at 13 bases. The CDR3 end is not reached by the read, which stops 3 residues before it; the germline J gene fills it in. The CDR3 loop spans 16 amino acids. CDR1 is SGHRS and CDR2 is YFSETQ in the germline V gene. The J segment lost 5 bases and the V segment lost 4 bases, leaving 5 bases of the junction unmatched.

To note about this clone: The sequence runs out 3 residues before the end of the CDR3; the remainder is reconstructed from the germline J gene. The same CDR3 can be traced to other DNA sequences in this sample. The chain recombines TRBV19 with TRBJ1-3; tentative D call: TRBD1 (6 bases). This CDR3 spans 14 amino acids. The ends were cut back, 3 bases at V and 5 bases at J, with 11 bases in the middle. CDR1 is LNHDA and CDR2 is SQIVND in the germline V gene (reference sequence). The DNA read from the CDR3 is TGTGCCAGTAGTATCAGGGGAGCAAGAAACACC. Translation: CASSIRGARNT. From start to end, the CDR3 is CASSIRGARNTIYF. Full variable domain (rest looked up from reference TRBV19 and TRBJ1-3): DGGITQSPKYLFRKEGQNVTLSCEQNLNHDAMYWYRQDPGQGLRLIYYSQIVNDFQKGDIAEGYSVSREKKESFPLTVTSAQKNPTAFYLCASSIRGARNTIYFGEGSWLTVV.

Regarding this clone: The read comes to an end 3 residues before the CDR3 does, leaving the germline J gene to fill in the end. The genes are TRBV7-3 and TRBJ2-5; unclear D gene. The CDR3 runs 13 residues. Per germline, CDR1 SGHTA and CDR2 FQGTGA. V was shortened by 5 bases and J by 0 bases, with 7 bases between the two germline ends. The CDR3 DNA, read in part, is TGTGCCAGCAGCCTCGGGTACCAAGAGACC. This encodes CASSLGYQET. The CDR3 reads in full as CASSLGYQETQYF.

Turning to this clone: The read ends 3 residues early relative to the CDR3; the germline J gene fills the gap. This sequence joins TRBV30 and TRBJ1-4, with TRBD1 matching over 8 bases. The CDR3 runs to 16 residues. Germline loops: CDR1 GTSNPN, CDR2 SVGIG (reference sequence). Unmatched junction bases numbered 13, after V lost 3 bases and J lost 7 bases. The CDR3 reads CAWRDRIRGQREKLFF. Partial CDR3 DNA: TGTGCCTGGAGAGACCGGATCAGGGGGCAGCGTGAAAAA.

On this clone: The CDR3 end lies 3 residues beyond the end of the read and is filled in from the germline J gene. This chain uses TRBV18 with TRBJ1-4; possibly TRBD1 for D (5 bases). This CDR3 comprises 17 residues. CDR1 is KGHSH, CDR2 LQKENI, per germline. Trimming cost V 3 bases and J 7 bases, with 21 bases left between them. The CDR3 DNA, read in part, is TGTGCCAGCTCACCTTTCGCCAGGGAGATGGCTGGTGAAAAA. It translates to CASSPFAREMAGEK. The full CDR3 is CASSPFAREMAGEKLFF.

In the case of this clone: The read gets to within 3 residues of the CDR3 end, and the germline J gene fills in the rest. J is TRBJ2-3 and V is TRBV6-2 or TRBV6-3, with 10 positions matching TRBD1. Trimming took 6 bases from V and 4 from J; bases not matched to a gene: 4. Germline loops: CDR1 MNHEY, CDR2 SVGEGT. The CDR3 runs 14 residues. The CDR3 bases that were read are TGTGCCAGCAGGAGGACAGGGGGATCAGATACG. This encodes CASRRTGGSDT. The whole CDR3 region reads CASRRTGGSDTQYF.

Comments on this clone: The CDR3 extends 3 residues past the end of the read, so its final part is completed from the germline J gene. This chain links TRBV7-3 with TRBJ2-3; 10 bases fit TRBD2. The ends lost 0 bases at V and 0 bases at J; junction bases unmatched: 0. The CDR3 spans 16 residues. CDR1 is SGHTA, CDR2 FQGTGA, per germline. This CDR3 is CASSLTGLASTDTQYF. Partial CDR3 DNA: TGTGCCAGCAGCTTAACGGGACTAGCGAGCACAGATACG.

Comment on this clone: The CDR3 end falls 3 residues outside the read, so it is completed with the germline J gene. The chain carries TRBV2 and TRBJ2-2; tentative D call: TRBD1 (5 bases). The CDR3 has 12 amino acids. Germline V lookup: CDR1 SNHLY, CDR2 FYNNEI. The CDR3 reads CASRTEYEKLFF. CDR3 DNA, as far as it was read: TGTGCCAGCAGGACAGAATATGAAAAG.

Comments on this clone: The read comes to an end 3 residues before the CDR3 does, leaving the germline J gene to fill in the end. The rearrangement links TRBV18 to TRBJ1-2; tentative D call: TRBD1 (6 bases). Germline V gene data show CDR1 as KGHSH and CDR2 as LQKENI. The length of the CDR3 is 12 residues. V lost 3 bases to trimming and J lost 4 bases, with 6 bases between them. The DNA read from the CDR3 is TGTGCCAGCTCACCGGACAGCTATGGC. Protein product: CASSPDSYG. The complete CDR3 protein is CASSPDSYGYTF.